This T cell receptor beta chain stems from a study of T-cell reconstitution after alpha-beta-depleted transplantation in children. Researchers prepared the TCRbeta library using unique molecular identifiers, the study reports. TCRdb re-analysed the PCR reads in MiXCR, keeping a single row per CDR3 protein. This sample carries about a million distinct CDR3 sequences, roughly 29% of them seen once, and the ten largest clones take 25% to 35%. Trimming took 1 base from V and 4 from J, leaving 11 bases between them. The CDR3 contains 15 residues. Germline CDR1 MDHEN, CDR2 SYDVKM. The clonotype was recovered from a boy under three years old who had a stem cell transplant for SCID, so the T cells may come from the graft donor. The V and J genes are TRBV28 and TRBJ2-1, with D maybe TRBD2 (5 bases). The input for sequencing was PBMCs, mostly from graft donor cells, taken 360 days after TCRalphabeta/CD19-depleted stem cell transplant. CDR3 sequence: CASSLYSDLYNEQFF. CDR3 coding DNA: TGTGCCAGCAGTTTATACTCGGACTTGTACAATGAGCAGTTCTTC.